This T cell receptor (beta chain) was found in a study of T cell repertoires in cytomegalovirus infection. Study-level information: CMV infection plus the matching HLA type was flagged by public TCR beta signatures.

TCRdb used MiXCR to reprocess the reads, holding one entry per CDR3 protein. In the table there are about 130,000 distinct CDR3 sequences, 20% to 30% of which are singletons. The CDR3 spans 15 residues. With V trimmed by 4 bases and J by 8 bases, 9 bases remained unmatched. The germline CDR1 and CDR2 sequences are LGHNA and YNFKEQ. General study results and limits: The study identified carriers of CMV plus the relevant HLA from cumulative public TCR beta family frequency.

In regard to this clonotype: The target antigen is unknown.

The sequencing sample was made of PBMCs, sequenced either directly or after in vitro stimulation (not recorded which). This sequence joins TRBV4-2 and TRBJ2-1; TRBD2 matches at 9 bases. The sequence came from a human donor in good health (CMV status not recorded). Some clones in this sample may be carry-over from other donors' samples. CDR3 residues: CASSPSSGRYHEQFF. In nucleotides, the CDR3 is TGTGCCAGCAGCCCCTCAAGCGGGAGGTACCATGAGCAGTTCTTC.